Here is one T cell receptor (beta chain) with its context. What it binds is not known. The protocol was immunoSEQ multiplex PCR, while the TCRdb copy is restricted to in-frame clones and leaves out a portion. Among 110,000 or so clones, approximately 87% were seen once, and the ten largest hold around 0.61%. Germline CDR1 and CDR2: SGHKS and YYEKEE (reference sequence). This CDR3 has 15 residues. Trimming cost V 4 bases and J 4 bases; bases outside gene matches: 5. Time point: week 11, during vaccination. It was 300 ug of mutant IDH1 20-mer peptide that made up each vaccine dose, given with topical imiquimod. Donor diagnoses consisted of new WHO grade 3 or 4 IDH1-mutant, ATRX-lost astrocytomas. This entry belongs to a study of a mutant IDH1 vaccine in newly diagnosed glioma. Background on the study: Vaccines began 4-6 weeks after radiotherapy alone, or with temozolomide cycles.

Whole-study findings and limits: Among top peripheral T cell clonotypes, changes seemed unrelated to pseudoprogression.

This TCR derives from a woman aged 50 to 60 with glioma. The chain combines TRBV5-5 with TRBJ2-7, with 13 positions matching TRBD2. The sample was PBMCs, taken from a glioma patient whose treatment included an IDH1 peptide vaccine. CDR3 coding DNA: TGTGCCAGCAGCCTTCGGACTAGCGGGGGATACGAGCAGTACTTC. It codes for CASSLRTSGGYEQYF. Combining the CDR3 with reference TRBV5-5 and TRBJ2-7 gives the whole variable domain DAGVTQSPTHLIKTRGQQVTLRCSPISGHKSVSWYQQVLGQGPQFIFQYYEKEERGRGNFPDRFSARQFPNYSSELNVNALLLGDSALYLCASSLRTSGGYEQYFGPGTRLTVT.